The 25 T cell receptor beta chains in this list originate from one sample, sequenced in a study of CD8 T cells in Susac syndrome. RNA in amounts of roughly 0.5 to 1 ug was reverse transcribed with random hexamers. TCRdb re-analysed the immunoSEQ multiplex PCR reads in MiXCR, keeping a single row per CDR3 protein. Of around 280,000 distinct CDR3 sequences in the sample, 92% were seen once. The sequenced sample consisted of CD4+ T cells from PBMCs. These receptor sequences come from a human donor with multiple sclerosis.

The chain carries TRBV7-6 and TRBJ2-1; tentatively, D is TRBD2 (6 bases). Trimming pared 0 bases from V and 4 bases from J, leaving 10 bases between. Germline V gives CDR1 SGHVS, CDR2 FNYEAQ. The CDR3 has 15 amino acids. The CDR3: CASSLARGIYNEQFF. In nucleotides, the CDR3 is TGTGCCAGCAGCTTAGCGCGGGGCATTTACAATGAGCAGTTCTTC.

This sequence joins TRBV19 and TRBJ2-3; D not certain. The CDR3 runs to 14 residues. V lost 2 bases and J lost 2, with 8 bases in between. Germline values: CDR1 LNHDA, CDR2 SQIVND (reference sequence). The CDR3 nucleotides read TGTGCCAGTAGTATAAGAGCCACCACAGATACGCAGTATTTT. Its translation is CASSIRATTDTQYF.

V is TRBV29-1 and J is TRBJ1-1, with D unclear. This CDR3 comprises 13 residues. Germline lookup yields CDR1 SQVTM and CDR2 ANQGSEA. V lost 4 bases and J 0 bases, leaving 9 bases between the germline ends. The CDR3 DNA sequence: TGCAGCGTTGGAGAGGGCCTGAACACTGAAGCTTTCTTT. Amino acids: CSVGEGLNTEAFF. Variable domain in full (rest from reference TRBV29-1 and TRBJ1-1): SAVISQKPSRDICQRGTSLTIQCQVDSQVTMMFWYRQQPGQSLTLIATANQGSEATYESGFVIDKFPISRPNLTFSTLTVSNMSPEDSSIYLCSVGEGLNTEAFFGQGTRLTVV.

This chain connects TRBV3-1 to TRBJ2-5; maybe TRBD1 (6 bases). Germline CDR1 is LGHDT and CDR2 is YNNKEL (reference sequence). V was shortened by 6 bases and J by 5 bases, with 16 bases between the two germline ends. This CDR3 is 14 amino acids long. Here the CDR3 DNA reads TGTGCCAGCAGTTTTGGGCACAGGGTGGAGACCCAGTACTTC. It translates to CASSFGHRVETQYF.

This clonotype was seen just once. The chain recombines TRBV9 with TRBJ1-3, with D hard to call. Deletions cut 4 bases from V and 2 bases from J, with 13 bases between. Germline V gene lookup returns CDR1 SGDLS and CDR2 YYNGEE. CDR3 length: 15 residues. CDR3 nucleotides: TGTGCCAGCAGCCCCCCGGAAAGGCCTGGAAACACCATATATTTT. Its protein is CASSPPERPGNTIYF.

This chain links TRBV7-2 with TRBJ1-6; perhaps TRBD1 as D (5 bases). The CDR3 has 15 amino acids. The V and J ends lost 5 bases and 8 bases respectively, with 16 bases between them. Germline V gene data show CDR1 as SGHTA and CDR2 as FQGNSA. CDR3 in amino acids: CASSAHGGLDSPLHF. CDR3 nucleotide sequence: TGTGCCAGCAGCGCCCACGGGGGGTTAGATTCACCCCTCCACTTT. The full variable domain, rest sourced from reference TRBV7-2 and TRBJ1-6, is GAGVSQSPSNKVTEKGKDVELRCDPISGHTALYWYRQSLGQGLEFLIYFQGNSAPDKSGLPSDRFSAERTGGSVSTLTIQRTQQEDSAVYLCASSAHGGLDSPLHFGNGTRLTVT.

This clonotype was counted a single time. This sequence joins TRBV5-4 and TRBJ1-4, with D possibly matching TRBD1 (5 bases). CDR3 size: 14 residues. Germline lookup yields CDR1 SGHNT and CDR2 YYREEE (reference sequence). V lost 2 bases, J lost 8 bases, and 13 bases lay in between. The CDR3 here is CASSFKAEGEKLFF. CDR3 nucleotide sequence: TGTGCCAGCAGCTTTAAGGCTGAGGGGGAAAAACTGTTTTTT.

The chain uses TRBV20-1 and TRBJ1-2; D unclear. The CDR3 length is 15 residues. V was trimmed by 6 bases and J by 1 base, leaving 18 bases between them. Germline CDR1 is DFQATT and CDR2 is SNEGSKA (reference sequence). CDR3 bases: TGCAGTGCAAAGATATATGAGACGGTTAACTATGGCTACACCTTC. As protein: CSAKIYETVNYGYTF.

The rearrangement uses TRBV5-1 and TRBJ2-3, with TRBD2 as a possible D gene (6 bases). Per the germline V gene, CDR1 is SGHRS and CDR2 is YFSETQ. This CDR3 region has 16 residues. Trimming took 4 bases from V and 2 from J, leaving 17 bases between them. The CDR3 is CASSPSPGLVTDTQYF. The CDR3 DNA is TGCGCCAGCAGCCCAAGCCCGGGACTTGTCACAGATACGCAGTATTTT.

This rearrangement joins TRBV3-1 to TRBJ2-1, with D uncertain. Germline lookup yields CDR1 LGHDT and CDR2 YNNKEL (reference sequence). The ends were cut back, 4 bases at V and 4 bases at J, with 14 bases in the middle. The CDR3 length is 15 residues. This chain's CDR3 is CASSPSTDPYNEQFF. CDR3 nucleotides: TGTGCCAGCAGCCCCTCGACGGATCCATACAATGAGCAGTTCTTC.

The V gene is TRBV20-1, the J gene TRBJ1-5; D is uncertain. V lost 5 bases, J lost 9 bases, and 14 bases lay in between. From germline, CDR1 is DFQATT and CDR2 SNEGSKA (reference sequence). This CDR3 contains 12 residues. The CDR3 region has the DNA TGCAGTGCTGTACAGTTTGGCGGGCCCCAGCATTTT. Its protein product is CSAVQFGGPQHF.

The rearrangement uses TRBV6-1 and TRBJ1-1, with TRBD1 matching 7 bases. Germline CDR1 MNHNS, CDR2 SASEGT. This CDR3 is built from 15 residues. V shed 4 bases, J shed 1 base, and the junction held 6 bases outside the gene matches. The CDR3 coding sequence is TGTGCCAGCAGTGGCCGGGACAGCGAGAACACTGAAGCTTTCTTT. Encoded protein: CASSGRDSENTEAFF.

The chain recombines TRBV5-1 with TRBJ2-1; TRBD1 might be the D (5 bases). The CDR3 spans 17 residues. Trimming shortened V by 0 bases and J by 6 bases, and 19 bases separated the two germline ends. Germline V gene lookup returns CDR1 SGHRS and CDR2 YFSETQ. The CDR3 DNA follows: TGCGCCAGCAGCTTGGTCAGGGCCGAACGCTGGGTCAATGAGCAGTTCTTC. Amino acids: CASSLVRAERWVNEQFF.

The chain carries TRBV3-1 and TRBJ2-3; unclear D gene. This CDR3 has 13 amino acids. Germline CDR1 and CDR2: LGHDT and YNNKEL (reference sequence). The V end was cut by 0 bases, the J end by 4 bases, with 5 bases between. The CDR3 region has the DNA TGTGCCAGCAGCCAAGATATCGCAGATACGCAGTATTTT. As protein: CASSQDIADTQYF.

This clonotype was detected once. V and J are TRBV19 and TRBJ1-5, with D perhaps matching TRBD1 (6 bases). V lost 7 bases to trimming and J lost 5 bases, with 12 bases between them. CDR3 length: 13 residues. Germline CDR1 reads LNHDA; CDR2 reads SQIVND (reference sequence). CDR3 amino acids: CASTLTGHQPQHF. DNA for the CDR3: TGTGCCAGTACCCTAACAGGGCATCAGCCCCAGCATTTT. Full variable domain (rest looked up from reference TRBV19 and TRBJ1-5): DGGITQSPKYLFRKEGQNVTLSCEQNLNHDAMYWYRQDPGQGLRLIYYSQIVNDFQKGDIAEGYSVSREKKESFPLTVTSAQKNPTAFYLCASTLTGHQPQHFGDGTRLSIL.

The chain carries TRBV20-1 and TRBJ2-2; D might be TRBD1 or TRBD2, each matching 5 bases. Trimming removed 3 bases at V and 5 bases at J, with 7 bases between. The CDR3 contains 12 residues. From germline, CDR1 is DFQATT and CDR2 SNEGSKA (reference sequence). The DNA of the CDR3 is TGCAGTGCTAGGGGGGTAACCGGGGAGCTGTTTTTT. It yields the protein CSARGVTGELFF.

This chain uses TRBV20-1 with TRBJ2-1; D not certain. This CDR3 is built from 11 residues. Between the trimmed V and J ends, which lost 0 bases and 7 bases, there was a span of 4 bases. Germline V lookup: CDR1 DFQATT, CDR2 SNEGSKA (reference sequence). CDR3 DNA: TGCAGTGCTAGAGATACGAATGAGCAGTTCTTC. Amino acids: CSARDTNEQFF.

The chain carries TRBV7-3 and TRBJ2-2; 7 bases map to TRBD1. Germline V lookup: CDR1 SGHTA, CDR2 FQGTGA. V was pared by 4 bases and J by 5 bases, with 10 bases of the junction left unmatched. The CDR3 sequence is 16 residues long. The CDR3 DNA reads as TGTGCCAGCAGCTCGACTACAGGGGTCCGGACCGGGGAGCTGTTTTTT. Amino acids: CASSSTTGVRTGELFF.

A single count supports this clonotype. V is TRBV5-6 and J is TRBJ2-5; 13 bases match TRBD2. Germline trimming cut 4 bases from V and 5 bases from J; bases unmatched to any gene: 8. The CDR3 is 16 residues long. Germline V gives CDR1 SGHDT, CDR2 YYEEEE. Here the CDR3 reads CASSGQTLAGGETQYF. For the CDR3, the DNA is TGTGCCAGCAGCGGACAGACACTAGCGGGAGGGGAGACCCAGTACTTC.

This clonotype was seen just once. This chain joins TRBV5-1 and TRBJ2-2, with 8 positions matching TRBD1. CDR3 length: 16 residues. V dropped 6 bases and J dropped 3; count of bases not matched to a gene: 10. CDR1 SGHRS and CDR2 YFSETQ come from the germline V gene. Here the CDR3 DNA reads TGCGCCAGCATGACCCTAACAGGGGGTGACACCGGGGAGCTGTTTTTT. It codes for CASMTLTGGDTGELFF.

This clonotype was seen a few times. The chain links TRBV19 to TRBJ2-1, with a weak D call TRBD1 (6 bases). The germline CDR1 and CDR2 sequences are LNHDA and SQIVND (reference sequence). V dropped 1 base and J dropped 3 bases, with 10 bases sitting between them. The length of the CDR3 is 15 residues. CDR3 residues: CASSIAGRGYNEQFF. The CDR3 DNA follows: TGTGCCAGTAGTATAGCGGGCAGGGGCTACAATGAGCAGTTCTTC.

The chain links TRBV14 to TRBJ2-1; possible D gene TRBD2, 5 bases. The length of the CDR3 is 14 residues. The V end lost 4 bases, the J end lost 4 bases, and 11 bases lay between the germline ends. CDR1 is SGHDN, CDR2 FVKESK, per germline. The CDR3 region has the DNA TGTGCCAGCAGCCCCCCTAGCCCTTACAATGAGCAGTTCTTC. Its translation is CASSPPSPYNEQFF.

This chain connects TRBV30 to TRBJ2-1; no clear D gene. Germline values: CDR1 GTSNPN, CDR2 SVGIG (reference sequence). V lost 1 base, J lost 9 bases, and 7 bases lay in between. CDR3 length: 11 amino acids. CDR3 residues: CAWSAVFEQFF. The CDR3 DNA reads TGTGCCTGGAGTGCTGTATTTGAGCAGTTCTTC.

This rearrangement joins TRBV29-1 to TRBJ2-3; D is uncertain. CDR3 size: 13 residues. CDR1 is SQVTM and CDR2 is ANQGSEA in the germline V gene. The ends were cut back, 1 base at V and 6 bases at J, with 11 bases in the middle. The CDR3 bases are TGCAGCGTTGAAGGGCCAGAGAGGGATACGCAGTATTTT. Its protein is CSVEGPERDTQYF.

V and J are TRBV7-3 and TRBJ2-6; TRBD1 matches at 10 bases. The germline gives CDR1 SGHTA, CDR2 FQGTGA. The CDR3 contains 18 residues. Trimming removed 5 bases from V and 1 base from J; junction bases left unmatched: 8. CDR3 coding DNA: TGTGCCAGCAGCGCACGGGGGACAGGGGCATCTGGGGCCAACGTCCTGACTTTC. Translating gives CASSARGTGASGANVLTF.